The rows below give T cell receptor beta chains drawn from one sample of a study of blood T cell repertoires in COVID-19. Sequencing was performed with immunoSEQ multiplex PCR; in TCRdb, only in-frame clones are kept and a portion is missing. The sample has around 64,000 clones; just over 85% are singletons. The sample taken for sequencing was peripheral blood. These receptors came from a man aged 30 to 39 with acute or convalescent COVID-19. CDR3s include the opening cysteine and the closing phenylalanine or tryptophan. The order of the fields is clone size, D gene, J gene, V gene, CDR3 protein, CDR3 DNA. A D gene is named only where the DNA matches it firmly. Size is stated for part of the rows, as once, few or many counts, or as a class when the clone is expanded.

clone size: -
D gene: TRBD2
J gene: TRBJ2-3
V gene: TRBV6-5
CDR3 protein: CASSLGLAGDTQYF
CDR3 DNA: TGTGCCAGCAGCCTCGGACTAGCGGGAGATACGCAGTATTTT

clone size: few
D gene: -
J gene: TRBJ1-4
V gene: TRBV27
CDR3 protein: CASSRRRGGDYEKLFF
CDR3 DNA: TGTGCCAGCAGCCGCCGCCGGGGAGGGGACTACGAAAAACTGTTTTTT

clone size: -
D gene: -
J gene: TRBJ1-3
V gene: TRBV7-2
CDR3 protein: CASSPQYSGNTIYF
CDR3 DNA: TGTGCCAGCAGCCCCCAGTACTCTGGAAACACCATATATTTT

clone size: -
D gene: TRBD1
J gene: TRBJ1-5
V gene: TRBV28
CDR3 protein: CASTLRDSDSNQPQHF
CDR3 DNA: TGTGCCAGCACTCTCCGGGACAGCGATAGCAATCAGCCCCAGCATTTT

clone size: -
D gene: -
J gene: TRBJ2-5
V gene: TRBV7-9
CDR3 protein: CASSLKETQYF
CDR3 DNA: TGTGCCAGCAGCCTAAAAGAGACCCAGTACTTC

clone size: -
D gene: -
J gene: TRBJ2-3
V gene: TRBV18
CDR3 protein: CASSWATDTQYF
CDR3 DNA: TGTGCCAGCTCATGGGCGACAGATACGCAGTATTTT

clone size: -
D gene: TRBD1
J gene: TRBJ2-1
V gene: TRBV7-2
CDR3 protein: CASSLGQFNEQFF
CDR3 DNA: TGTGCCAGCAGCTTGGGACAGTTCAATGAGCAGTTCTTC

clone size: -
D gene: -
J gene: TRBJ1-2
V gene: TRBV7-2
CDR3 protein: CASSILRYGYTF
CDR3 DNA: TGTGCCAGCAGCATCCTACGCTATGGCTACACCTTC

clone size: -
D gene: -
J gene: TRBJ2-5
V gene: TRBV7-2
CDR3 protein: CASSLFGSQETQYF
CDR3 DNA: TGTGCCAGCAGCTTATTCGGGAGCCAAGAGACCCAGTACTTC

clone size: -
D gene: -
J gene: TRBJ2-1
V gene: TRBV13
CDR3 protein: CASSLGRGGEQFF
CDR3 DNA: TGTGCCAGCAGCTTAGGTAGGGGTGGAGAGCAGTTCTTC

clone size: -
D gene: -
J gene: TRBJ1-1
V gene: TRBV7-6
CDR3 protein: CASSLVSGWDMNTEAFF
CDR3 DNA: TGTGCCAGCAGCTTAGTATCAGGGTGGGACATGAACACTGAAGCTTTCTTT

clone size: -
D gene: TRBD1
J gene: TRBJ1-4
V gene: TRBV18
CDR3 protein: CASRTGGLGEKLFF
CDR3 DNA: TGTGCCAGCCGGACAGGGGGTCTAGGGGAAAAACTGTTTTTT

clone size: -
D gene: TRBD1
J gene: TRBJ1-2
V gene: TRBV14
CDR3 protein: CASSPLDREGVKDYGYTF
CDR3 DNA: TGTGCCAGCAGCCCTCTGGACAGGGAGGGAGTAAAGGACTATGGCTACACCTTC

clone size: -
D gene: TRBD1
J gene: TRBJ2-7
V gene: TRBV7-3
CDR3 protein: CASSLGTGLWGEQYF
CDR3 DNA: TGTGCCAGCAGCTTAGGGACAGGGCTCTGGGGGGAGCAGTACTTC

clone size: once
D gene: TRBD1
J gene: TRBJ1-6
V gene: TRBV7-8
CDR3 protein: CASRQIIQGAIGNSPLHF
CDR3 DNA: TGTGCCAGCAGACAGATTATCCAGGGGGCGATAGGTAATTCACCCCTCCACTTT

clone size: -
D gene: -
J gene: TRBJ2-7
V gene: TRBV9
CDR3 protein: CASSVGPNSYEQYF
CDR3 DNA: TGTGCCAGCAGCGTAGGTCCAAACTCCTACGAGCAGTACTTC

clone size: once
D gene: -
J gene: TRBJ1-2
V gene: TRBV12-3/TRBV12-4
CDR3 protein: CASSWDTGGYTF
CDR3 DNA: TGTGCCAGCAGTTGGGACACGGGTGGCTACACCTTC

clone size: -
D gene: -
J gene: TRBJ1-1
V gene: TRBV5-1
CDR3 protein: CASSFNAMNTEAFF
CDR3 DNA: TGCGCCAGCAGCTTTAACGCGATGAACACTGAAGCTTTCTTT

clone size: -
D gene: -
J gene: TRBJ2-1
V gene: TRBV7-3
CDR3 protein: CASSPPGSQNEQFF
CDR3 DNA: TGTGCCAGCAGCCCTCCCGGGAGTCAGAATGAGCAGTTCTTC

clone size: -
D gene: -
J gene: TRBJ2-1
V gene: TRBV20-1
CDR3 protein: CSARGPDEQFF
CDR3 DNA: TGCAGTGCTAGGGGGCCGGATGAGCAGTTCTTC

clone size: few
D gene: -
J gene: TRBJ2-6
V gene: TRBV5-1
CDR3 protein: CASSLGRQVAGANVLTF
CDR3 DNA: TGCGCCAGCAGCCTAGGTCGACAGGTAGCTGGGGCCAACGTCCTGACTTTC

clone size: -
D gene: -
J gene: TRBJ1-1
V gene: TRBV19
CDR3 protein: CASSMGAVRGANTEAFF
CDR3 DNA: TGTGCCAGTAGTATGGGTGCGGTGCGGGGGGCGAACACTGAAGCTTTCTTT

clone size: -
D gene: -
J gene: TRBJ2-7
V gene: TRBV9
CDR3 protein: CASSPKGHANSYEQYF
CDR3 DNA: TGTGCCAGCAGCCCAAAAGGACACGCAAACTCCTACGAGCAGTACTTC

clone size: -
D gene: -
J gene: TRBJ1-2
V gene: TRBV4-2
CDR3 protein: CASSLPPPLYGYTF
CDR3 DNA: TGTGCCAGCAGCCTCCCTCCCCCACTTTATGGCTACACCTTC

clone size: -
D gene: TRBD1
J gene: TRBJ1-6
V gene: TRBV5-1
CDR3 protein: CASRPGQDHSPLHF
CDR3 DNA: TGCGCCAGCAGACCGGGACAGGACCATTCACCCCTCCACTTT

clone size: -
D gene: -
J gene: TRBJ1-3
V gene: TRBV3-1/TRBV3-2
CDR3 protein: CASSQDGASGNTIYF
CDR3 DNA: TGTGCCAGCAGCCAAGATGGGGCCTCTGGAAACACCATATATTTT

clone size: -
D gene: -
J gene: TRBJ2-5
V gene: TRBV5-6
CDR3 protein: CASMRDFQETQYF
CDR3 DNA: TGTGCCAGCATGCGGGATTTCCAAGAGACCCAGTACTTC

clone size: -
D gene: TRBD1
J gene: TRBJ2-7
V gene: TRBV6-5
CDR3 protein: CASSYDRDYEQYF
CDR3 DNA: TGTGCCAGCAGTTACGACAGGGACTACGAGCAGTACTTC

clone size: once
D gene: TRBD2
J gene: TRBJ2-3
V gene: TRBV5-4
CDR3 protein: CASSWAGLAGGTDTQYF
CDR3 DNA: TGTGCCAGCAGCTGGGCGGGGCTAGCGGGAGGAACAGATACGCAGTATTTT

clone size: -
D gene: TRBD1
J gene: TRBJ2-3
V gene: TRBV5-4
CDR3 protein: CASNRQGSADTQYF
CDR3 DNA: TGTGCCAGCAACCGACAGGGTTCGGCAGATACGCAGTATTTT

clone size: -
D gene: TRBD1
J gene: TRBJ2-2
V gene: TRBV10-3
CDR3 protein: CAISETGGWTGELFF
CDR3 DNA: TGTGCCATCAGTGAGACAGGGGGCTGGACCGGGGAGCTGTTTTTT

clone size: -
D gene: -
J gene: TRBJ1-2
V gene: TRBV30
CDR3 protein: CAWRGSAAGGYTF
CDR3 DNA: TGTGCCTGGAGGGGTTCTGCGGCGGGGGGCTACACCTTC

clone size: -
D gene: -
J gene: TRBJ1-1
V gene: TRBV6-5
CDR3 protein: CASIREGKAFF
CDR3 DNA: TGTGCCAGCATCAGGGAGGGGAAAGCTTTCTTT

clone size: -
D gene: TRBD2
J gene: TRBJ2-5
V gene: TRBV11-3
CDR3 protein: CASSLAGGHGETQYF
CDR3 DNA: TGTGCCAGCAGCCTAGCGGGGGGGCACGGAGAGACCCAGTACTTC

clone size: once
D gene: TRBD1
J gene: TRBJ1-2
V gene: TRBV18
CDR3 protein: CASSPTIGDRGLGYTF
CDR3 DNA: TGTGCCAGCTCACCAACAATCGGGGACAGGGGTCTTGGCTACACCTTC

clone size: -
D gene: TRBD1
J gene: TRBJ2-5
V gene: TRBV18
CDR3 protein: CASSPGQVQETQYF
CDR3 DNA: TGTGCCAGCTCACCTGGACAGGTCCAAGAGACCCAGTACTTC

clone size: -
D gene: -
J gene: TRBJ1-1
V gene: TRBV30
CDR3 protein: CAWSGGGGFHTEAFF
CDR3 DNA: TGTGCCTGGAGCGGGGGGGGAGGGTTTCACACTGAAGCTTTCTTT

clone size: once
D gene: -
J gene: TRBJ1-2
V gene: TRBV4-1
CDR3 protein: CASSQVNSFDGYTF
CDR3 DNA: TGCGCCAGCAGCCAAGTTAACAGCTTCGATGGCTACACCTTC

clone size: -
D gene: TRBD2
J gene: TRBJ2-1
V gene: TRBV19
CDR3 protein: CASSMSGRWNEQFF
CDR3 DNA: TGTGCCAGTAGTATGAGCGGGAGGTGGAATGAGCAGTTCTTC

clone size: -
D gene: -
J gene: TRBJ2-3
V gene: TRBV5-1
CDR3 protein: CASSSAELNTDTQYF
CDR3 DNA: TGCGCCAGCAGCTCTGCGGAGTTGAACACAGATACGCAGTATTTT

clone size: -
D gene: -
J gene: TRBJ2-4
V gene: TRBV6-5
CDR3 protein: CASQIQGLAKNIQYF
CDR3 DNA: TGTGCCAGCCAAATACAGGGATTGGCCAAAAACATTCAGTACTTC

clone size: -
D gene: TRBD1
J gene: TRBJ2-1
V gene: TRBV18
CDR3 protein: CASSPRRIRQGAGNEQFF
CDR3 DNA: TGTGCCAGCTCACCACGTCGGATCCGACAGGGGGCCGGAAATGAGCAGTTCTTC